A single sample gave rise to the 5 T cell receptor beta chains below, sequenced in a study of T cell repertoires in cytomegalovirus infection. TCRdb reprocessed the reads via MiXCR and lists one record per CDR3 protein. The repertoire holds hundreds of thousands of distinct CDR3 sequences, around a third seen once, with around an eighth in the top ten. Their specific antigens are unknown. The sequenced sample was cultured CD8+ T cells from PBMCs, obtained from culture after CMV antigen stimulation. The receptors stem from a human donor in good health (CMV status not recorded). Some clones in this sample may be carry-over from other donors' samples.

This clonotype was counted between two and nine times. The gene calls are TRBV6-1 and TRBJ2-6; 8 bases are a match to TRBD1. CDR1 and CDR2 from the germline V gene are MNHNS and SASEGT. J was trimmed by 0 bases and V by 2 bases; bases with no gene match: 0. This CDR3 has 16 amino acids. CDR3 nucleotide sequence: TGTGCCAGCAGTGAAACAGGGGGCTCTGGGGCCAACGTCCTGACTTTC. Translating gives CASSETGGSGANVLTF.

This clonotype came up a few times. This chain uses TRBV6-5 with TRBJ2-7, with D perhaps matching TRBD1 (5 bases). V was cut by 6 bases and J by 3 bases, with 18 bases left in between. This CDR3 has 15 amino acids. Germline V gives CDR1 MNHEY, CDR2 SVGAGI. The CDR3 DNA sequence: TGTGCCAGCAGATCCGACAGAAACGAGGACTACGAGCAGTACTTC. Translated: CASRSDRNEDYEQYF.

The gene calls are TRBV20-1 and TRBJ2-3; 10 bases line up with TRBD2. After removal of 0 bases from V and 2 bases from J, the junction contained 5 bases not matched to a gene. This CDR3 spans 16 amino acids. From germline, CDR1 is DFQATT and CDR2 SNEGSKA (reference sequence). DNA for the CDR3: TGCAGTGCTAGAGACGCTACTAGCGGGGTCACAGATACGCAGTATTTT. As protein: CSARDATSGVTDTQYF.

The V gene is TRBV6-1, the J gene TRBJ1-5, with D perhaps matching TRBD1 (5 bases). This CDR3 is 12 amino acids long. Trimming took off 7 bases at V and 5 bases at J, with 9 bases between the two ends. CDR1 and CDR2 (germline): MNHNS, SASEGT. The CDR3 nucleotides read TGTGCCAGCATTGGGACCCATCAGCCCCAGCATTTT. It translates to CASIGTHQPQHF.

The chain uses TRBV19 and TRBJ2-7, with D maybe TRBD2 (5 bases). Trimming took 1 base from V and 7 from J, leaving 11 bases between them. The germline V gene has CDR1 LNHDA and CDR2 SQIVND (reference sequence). The CDR3 spans 13 residues. This chain's CDR3 is CASSIVLPGEQYF. The CDR3 DNA follows: TGTGCCAGTAGTATAGTCCTGCCGGGAGAGCAGTACTTC.